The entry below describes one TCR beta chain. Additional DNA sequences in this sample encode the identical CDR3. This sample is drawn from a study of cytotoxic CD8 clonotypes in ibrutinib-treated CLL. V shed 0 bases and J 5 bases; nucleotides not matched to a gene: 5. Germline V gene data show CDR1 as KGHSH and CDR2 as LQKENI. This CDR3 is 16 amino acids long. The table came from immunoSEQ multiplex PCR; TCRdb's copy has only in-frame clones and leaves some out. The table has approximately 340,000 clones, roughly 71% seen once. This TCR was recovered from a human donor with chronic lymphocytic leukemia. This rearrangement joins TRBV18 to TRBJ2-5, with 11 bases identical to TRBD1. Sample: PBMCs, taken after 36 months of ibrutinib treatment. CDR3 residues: CASSPPGQGASETQYF. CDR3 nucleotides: TGTGCCAGCTCACCACCCGGACAGGGGGCATCGGAGACCCAGTACTTC.